This T cell receptor beta chain was observed in a study of blood T cell repertoires in COVID-19. This table comes from immunoSEQ multiplex PCR, and its TCRdb copy is limited to in-frame clones, with some not included. The profile shows about 380,000 clones, around nine tenths of them singletons. Germline CDR1 reads MGHDK; CDR2 reads SYGVNS. The CDR3 is made up of 15 amino acids. The V end was cut by 1 base, the J end by 0 bases, with 9 bases between. Among Cohort 3 donors, those recovered had two negative PCRs, clearance, or symptom resolution. This TCR came from a woman younger than 35 who had recovered from COVID-19. The chain links TRBV25-1 to TRBJ1-1; no firm D call. Source material: PBMCs or T cells enriched from blood (not recorded which). CDR3 loop: CASSESQILNTEAFF. The CDR3 nucleotides read TGTGCCAGCAGTGAATCTCAGATCTTGAACACTGAAGCTTTCTTT.